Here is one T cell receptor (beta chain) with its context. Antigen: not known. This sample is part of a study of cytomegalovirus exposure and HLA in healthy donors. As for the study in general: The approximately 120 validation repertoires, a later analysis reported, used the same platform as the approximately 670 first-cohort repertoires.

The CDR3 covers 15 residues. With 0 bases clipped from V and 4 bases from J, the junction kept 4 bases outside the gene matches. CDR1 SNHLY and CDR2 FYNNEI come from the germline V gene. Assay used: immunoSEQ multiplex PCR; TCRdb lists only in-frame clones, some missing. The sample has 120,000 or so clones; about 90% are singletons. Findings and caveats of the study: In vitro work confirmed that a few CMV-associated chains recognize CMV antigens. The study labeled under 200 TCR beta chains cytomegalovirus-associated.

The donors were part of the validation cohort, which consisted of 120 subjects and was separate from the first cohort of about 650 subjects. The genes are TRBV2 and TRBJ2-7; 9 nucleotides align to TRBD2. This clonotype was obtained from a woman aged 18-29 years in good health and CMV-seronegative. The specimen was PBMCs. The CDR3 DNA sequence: TGTGCCAGCAGTGAAGCGTCCAGCGGGGGGTACGAGCAGTACTTC. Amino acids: CASSEASSGGYEQYF.